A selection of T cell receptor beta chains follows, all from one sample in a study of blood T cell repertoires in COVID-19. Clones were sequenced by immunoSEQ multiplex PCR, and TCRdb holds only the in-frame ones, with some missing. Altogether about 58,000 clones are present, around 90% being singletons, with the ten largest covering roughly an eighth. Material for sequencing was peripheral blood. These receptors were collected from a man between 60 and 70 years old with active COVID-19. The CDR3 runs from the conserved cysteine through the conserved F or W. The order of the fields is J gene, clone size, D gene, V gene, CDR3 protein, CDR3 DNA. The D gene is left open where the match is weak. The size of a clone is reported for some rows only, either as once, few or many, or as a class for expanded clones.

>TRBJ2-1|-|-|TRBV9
CASSPVRTPYNEQFF
TGTGCCAGCAGCCCGGTCCGTACCCCCTACAATGAGCAGTTCTTC
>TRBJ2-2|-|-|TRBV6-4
CASSLSGAATGELFF
TGTGCCAGCAGTTTAAGTGGGGCCGCCACCGGGGAGCTGTTTTTT
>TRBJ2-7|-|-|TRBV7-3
CASSLRGGEGAYEQYF
TGTGCCAGCAGCTTAAGGGGAGGGGAGGGGGCCTACGAGCAGTACTTC
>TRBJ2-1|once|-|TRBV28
CASSLGAPYNEQFF
TGTGCCAGCAGTTTAGGAGCGCCGTACAATGAGCAGTTCTTC
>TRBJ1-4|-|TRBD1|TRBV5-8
CASRAGTGPIPNEKLFF
TGTGCCAGCAGGGCCGGGACAGGGCCTATACCTAATGAAAAACTGTTTTTT
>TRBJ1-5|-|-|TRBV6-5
CASSPLAQNQPQHF
TGTGCCAGCAGTCCGTTAGCCCAAAATCAGCCCCAGCATTTT
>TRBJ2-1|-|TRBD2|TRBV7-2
CASSLLLAGNEQFF
TGTGCCAGCAGCCTACTTTTAGCGGGGAATGAGCAGTTCTTC
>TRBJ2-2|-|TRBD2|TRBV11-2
CASSPSGLTGELFF
TGTGCCAGCAGCCCTAGCGGGTTGACCGGGGAGCTGTTTTTT
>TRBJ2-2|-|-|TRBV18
CASSPRVGELFF
TGTGCCAGCTCACCTCGGGTCGGGGAGCTGTTTTTT
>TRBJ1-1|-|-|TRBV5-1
CASSLATGGNTEAFF
TGCGCCAGCAGCTTGGCCACGGGAGGGAACACTGAAGCTTTCTTT
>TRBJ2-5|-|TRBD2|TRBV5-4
CASSPGASGVKYQETQYF
TGTGCCAGCAGTCCAGGGGCTAGCGGGGTGAAGTACCAAGAGACCCAGTACTTC
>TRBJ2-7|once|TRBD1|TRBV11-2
CASSSSRGTGLGEQYF
TGTGCCAGCAGCTCGAGTCGTGGGACAGGGCTGGGCGAGCAGTACTTC
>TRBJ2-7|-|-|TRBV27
CASSLLGGHVEQYF
TGTGCCAGCAGTTTACTGGGGGGGCATGTCGAGCAGTACTTC
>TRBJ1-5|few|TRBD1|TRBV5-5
CASSLERQGTQPQHF
TGTGCCAGCAGCTTGGAGCGACAGGGGACTCAGCCCCAGCATTTT
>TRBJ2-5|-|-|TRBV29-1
CSVASAQETQYF
TGCAGCGTTGCTAGCGCTCAAGAGACCCAGTACTTC
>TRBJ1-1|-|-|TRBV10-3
CAIMVSGDSEAFF
TGTGCCATCATGGTCTCCGGGGATAGCGAAGCTTTCTTT
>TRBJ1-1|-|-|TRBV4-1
CASSQAETEYNTEAFF
TGCGCCAGCAGCCAAGCCGAGACAGAATACAACACTGAAGCTTTCTTT
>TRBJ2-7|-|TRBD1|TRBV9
CASSVGPGQGPYEQYF
TGTGCCAGCAGCGTAGGGCCGGGACAGGGACCCTACGAGCAGTACTTC
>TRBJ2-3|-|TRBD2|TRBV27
CASSLLGKTSGRVRDTQYF
TGTGCCAGCAGTTTATTGGGGAAGACTAGCGGGAGGGTCCGGGATACGCAGTATTTT
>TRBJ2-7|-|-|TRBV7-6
CASSLGAVGGPFSYEQYF
TGTGCCAGCAGCTTAGGTGCGGTGGGGGGGCCCTTTTCCTACGAGCAGTACTTC
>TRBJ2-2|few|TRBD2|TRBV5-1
CASSRTSGMNTGELFF
TGCGCCAGCAGCAGGACTAGCGGGATGAACACCGGGGAGCTGTTTTTT
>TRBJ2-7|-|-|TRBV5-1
CASSSDSYEQYF
TGCGCCAGCAGCTCAGACTCCTACGAGCAGTACTTC
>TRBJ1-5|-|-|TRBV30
CAWSRWGVPQHF
TGTGCCTGGAGCCGATGGGGAGTCCCCCAGCATTTT
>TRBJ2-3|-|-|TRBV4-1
CASSQVLSTDTQYF
TGCGCCAGCAGCCAAGTTCTGAGCACAGATACGCAGTATTTT
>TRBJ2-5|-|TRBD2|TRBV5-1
CASSLGTSSAETQYF
TGCGCCAGCAGCTTGGGGACTAGCAGCGCGGAGACCCAGTACTTC
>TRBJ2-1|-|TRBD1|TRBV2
CAMTTGGLYNEQFF
TGTGCCATGACGACAGGGGGCCTCTACAATGAGCAGTTCTTC
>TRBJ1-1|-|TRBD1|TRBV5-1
CASSPSGGNTEAFF
TGCGCCAGCAGCCCTTCAGGGGGCAACACTGAAGCTTTCTTT
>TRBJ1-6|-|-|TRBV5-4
CASSRVSDNSPLHF
TGTGCCAGCAGCCGGGTTAGCGATAATTCACCCCTCCACTTT
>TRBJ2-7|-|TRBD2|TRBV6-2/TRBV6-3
CASSNRLAGVGEQYF
TGTGCCAGCAGTAACCGGCTAGCGGGAGTTGGCGAGCAGTACTTC
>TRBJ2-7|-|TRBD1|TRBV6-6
CASNRQGGYEQYF
TGTGCCAGCAACCGACAGGGGGGCTACGAGCAGTACTTC
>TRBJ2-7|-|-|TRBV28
CASIGQSSYEQYF
TGTGCCAGCATTGGGCAAAGCTCCTACGAGCAGTACTTC
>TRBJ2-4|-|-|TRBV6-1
CASSERAEQYF
TGTGCCAGCAGTGAAAGAGCGGAACAGTACTTC
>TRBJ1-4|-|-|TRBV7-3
CASSLFPYEKLFF
TGTGCCAGCAGCTTATTTCCTTATGAAAAACTGTTTTTT
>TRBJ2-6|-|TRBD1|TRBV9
CASSMTGATSGANVLTF
TGTGCCAGCAGTATGACAGGGGCGACCTCTGGGGCCAACGTCCTGACTTTC
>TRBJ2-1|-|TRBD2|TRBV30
CAWSASGRANEQFF
TGTGCCTGGAGCGCTAGCGGGAGGGCGAATGAGCAGTTCTTC
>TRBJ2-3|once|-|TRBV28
CASSFRSTDTQYF
TGTGCCAGCAGTTTCCGGAGCACAGATACGCAGTATTTT
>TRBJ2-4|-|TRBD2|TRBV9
CARSPYPWTSGRAWDIQYF
TGTGCCAGAAGCCCCTATCCATGGACTAGCGGGAGGGCCTGGGACATTCAGTACTTC
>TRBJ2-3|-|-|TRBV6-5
CASSYEGGSDTQYF
TGTGCCAGCAGCTATGAGGGGGGGTCGGATACGCAGTATTTT
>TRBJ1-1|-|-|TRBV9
CASSVLPDTEAFF
TGTGCCAGCAGCGTATTGCCGGACACTGAAGCTTTCTTT